These T cell receptor beta chains were read from a single sample in a study of T cells in Graves' hyperthyroidism and ophthalmopathy. TCRdb re-called the multiplex PCR reads with MiXCR, one entry per CDR3 protein. The data show about 560,000 distinct CDR3 sequences, around 17% seen once. Sequencing was performed on blood. The receptors were gathered from a woman under 30 with Graves' hyperthyroidism. Both conserved end residues are trimmed from each CDR3.

v_call	j_call	cdr3_aa
TRBV20-1	TRBJ2-7	SARDPGGSYEQY
TRBV7-9	TRBJ1-2	ASSLRAGNYGYT
TRBV28	TRBJ2-1	ASSLVQGGGQF
TRBV29-1	TRBJ1-1	SVRKGNTEAF
TRBV5-1	TRBJ2-7	ASSSAGSSYEQY
TRBV12-3/TRBV12-4	TRBJ2-4	ASSLRSGALAKNIQY
TRBV13	TRBJ2-7	ASSQGLVGESYEQY
TRBV14	TRBJ2-1	ASSQRLWGSGLNEQF
TRBV12-5	TRBJ2-7	ASGLGSDDRVEQY
TRBV9	TRBJ1-2	TSSVKAGSYGYT
TRBV12-3/TRBV12-4	TRBJ1-2	ASSNRTRLGYT
TRBV28	TRBJ1-1	ASSTGLEAF
TRBV12-3/TRBV12-4	TRBJ2-3	ASSRQGFKTDTQY
TRBV6-1	TRBJ2-3	ASRRDPFPVRTDTQY
TRBV5-1	TRBJ2-2	ASSLRQGDTGELF
TRBV15	TRBJ1-2	AISREQRYGYT
TRBV29-1	TRBJ2-7	SAGGQGPYEQY
TRBV30	TRBJ2-7	AWSVKGGYYEQY
TRBV4-1	TRBJ1-5	ASSTDRLNQPQH
TRBV20-1	TRBJ2-3	SARSGTSTDTQY
TRBV10-3	TRBJ1-5	ASAGGSDSNQPQH
TRBV20-1	TRBJ2-7	SARDIADYEQY
TRBV27	TRBJ2-7	ASSLLSSAVQY
TRBV30	TRBJ1-2	AWSGIQKNGYT
TRBV6-2/TRBV6-3	TRBJ2-1	ASSYVVNEQF